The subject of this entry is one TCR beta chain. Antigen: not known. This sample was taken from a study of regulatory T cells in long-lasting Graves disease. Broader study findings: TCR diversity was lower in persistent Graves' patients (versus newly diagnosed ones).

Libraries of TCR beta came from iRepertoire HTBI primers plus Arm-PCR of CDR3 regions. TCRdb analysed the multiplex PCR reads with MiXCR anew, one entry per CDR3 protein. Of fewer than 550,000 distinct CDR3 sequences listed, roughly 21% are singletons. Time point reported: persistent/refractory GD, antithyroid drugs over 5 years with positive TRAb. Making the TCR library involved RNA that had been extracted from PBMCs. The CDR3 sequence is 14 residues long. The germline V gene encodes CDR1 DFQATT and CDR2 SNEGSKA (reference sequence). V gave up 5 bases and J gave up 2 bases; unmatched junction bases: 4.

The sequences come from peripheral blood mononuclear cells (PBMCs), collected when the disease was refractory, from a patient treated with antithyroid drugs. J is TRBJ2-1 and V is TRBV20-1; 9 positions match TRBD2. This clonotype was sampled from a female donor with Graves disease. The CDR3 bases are TGCAGTGCTCCCGTAGCGGGGGCCTACAATGAGCAGTTCTTC. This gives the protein CSAPVAGAYNEQFF.